This T cell receptor (beta chain) originates from a study of CD8 T cells in ankylosing spondylitis. Broader study findings: Reportedly, matched ankylosing spondylitis synovial fluid was significantly enriched for disease-linked clones.

This clonotype was observed many times. Antigen specificity is unknown. TCRdb reprocessed the 5' RACE reads via MiXCR and lists one record per CDR3 protein. This sample carries under 30,000 distinct CDR3 sequences, approximately 8% of them seen once, and the ten largest clones take 25% to 35%. This CDR3 has 11 amino acids. The V gene's germline CDR1 is MDHEN and CDR2 SYDVKM. The ends were cut back, 4 bases at V and 8 bases at J, with 5 bases in the middle. This sequence joins TRBV28 and TRBJ1-4; D remains unclear. Sequencing used blood. This receptor was identified in a male donor with ankylosing spondylitis or in good health (not recorded which). The CDR3 loop is CASSSQEKLFF. The CDR3, as DNA: TGTGCCAGCAGTTCACAGGAAAAACTGTTTTTT. Variable domain in full (rest from reference TRBV28 and TRBJ1-4): DVKVTQSSRYLVKRTGEKVFLECVQDMDHENMFWYRQDPGLGLRLIYFSYDVKMKEKGDIPEGYSVSREKKERFSLILESASTNQTSMYLCASSSQEKLFFGSGTQLSVL.